The TCR beta chain under discussion was sequenced for a study of liver allograft versus peripheral blood T cells. Study-wide context: Transplanted-liver T cell receptor repertoires were compared with recipients' peripheral blood repertoires.

Trimming took 0 bases from V and 2 from J, leaving 3 bases between them. The CDR3 is 14 amino acids. Germline CDR1 is SGHRS and CDR2 is YFSETQ. TCRdb re-analysed the reads in MiXCR, keeping a single row per CDR3 protein. The sample records 13,000 or so distinct CDR3 sequences, around 18% being singletons. The clonotype comes from a human patient who had a liver transplant. Some of the T cells might come from the graft donor. The chain has TRBV5-1 and TRBJ2-6; no reliable D call. Here the CDR3 DNA reads TGCGCCAGCAGCTTGGAGGCTGGGGCCAACGTCCTGACTTTC. Its protein is CASSLEAGANVLTF. The entire variable domain, with the rest obtained from reference TRBV5-1 and TRBJ2-6, is as follows: KAGVTQTPRYLIKTRGQQVTLSCSPISGHRSVSWYQQTPGQGLQFLFEYFSETQRNKGNFPGRFSGRQFSNSRSEMNVSTLELGDSALYLCASSLEAGANVLTFGAGSRLTVL.